This TCR beta chain comes out of a study of shared clonotypes between healthy human individuals (dated by TCRdb to the early 2020s). In the study overall: A couple of women and a few men aged 18 to 49 years were included in the cohort. Per donor, leukapheresis produced somewhere between about 0.94 and 9 billion PBMCs. To increase sequencing depth and limit assay-specific biases, TCR repertoire library preparation and sequencing were carried out by different laboratories using diverse techniques. Per donor, three plates each were used for CD4 naive and CD4 memory, two for CD8 naive, and one for CD8 memory. Blood TCR repertoires of about five healthy adults were deeply sequenced to estimate repertoire size and the extent of clonotype sharing between individuals. The paper's findings and limits, for the study overall: Based on pairwise subsampling, the degree of clonotype sharing among donors was expected to be affected by sequencing depth. Naive subsets generally had larger estimated clonotype richness than memory subsets. Higher generation probabilities were observed for clonotypes shared by all four sorted-subset donors than for non-shared clonotypes. The genetic and exposure-history diversity represented was limited by the small number of donors. Across four donors, around 5.4% of naive CD4, 3% to 3.5% of naive CD8, approximately 2.5% of memory CD4, and about 0.44% of memory CD8 clonotypes were shared. Sampling was restricted to blood, and TCR repertoires in tissues likely differ from the TCR repertoires found in blood. Even with the large sequencing depth, rarefaction of the sorted-subset datasets indicated that sequencing was incomplete.

CD8 naive samples consisted of CD45RO-negative cells that were positively selected for CCR7, yielding a CD45RA+CCR7+ population without TemRA cells. Donors were healthy HIV-negative adults with no recently reported acute infections or vaccinations. All donors were Caucasian adults living in Nashville, Tennessee, USA. Blood was obtained by leukapheresis, after which PBMCs were separated by Ficoll-Histopaque density gradient centrifugation and cryopreserved in liquid nitrogen vapor phase. Analytical flow cytometry was used to check the purity and quantity of each magnetically sorted T cell population. Genomic DNA was isolated from each sorted fraction and quantified by UV absorbance on a Nanodrop 2000c. This clone was detected once. Which antigen it targets is not known. No much larger clone is present one base from it, and per-base qualities are unavailable. The germline V gene gives CDR1 as MNHEY and CDR2 as SVGAGI. From the cysteine through the phenylalanine, the CDR3 covers 16 amino acids. Kept here is only the CDR3 DNA, which spans 48 bases and is read in frame from base 1. After removal of 3 bases from V and 4 bases from J, the junction retains 9 bases not matched to a gene.

Using the deep immunoSEQ assay, multiplex PCR amplified TCR CDR3 regions from genomic DNA. Extracted genomic DNA from each cell subset was spread evenly across all wells of several immunoSEQ 96-well plates, with each plate serving as a replicate. Each replicate PCR for sorted subsets received about 0.2 ug genomic DNA, equal to roughly 30,000 T cell genomes. The purified libraries were quantified using a Qubit 3.0 fluorometer, sized with a Bioanalyzer 2100, and then quantified again using the KAPA Library Quantification kit. Every immunoSEQ 96-well plate was sequenced on a separate single-read 150-cycle Illumina NextSeq 550 flow cell. Per the source publication's procedure: Because the immunoSEQ output included only junctional sequences and no quality scores, the filtering could not be the same as the filtering used for full-length reads. Sequences were annotated with PyIR, a Python wrapper for IgBLAST v1.9, and V/J genes and CDR3 were assigned using IMGT germline references. Reads with weak V/J assignments (E-value above 1e-6), missing CDR3, stop codons, out-of-frame junctions, or ambiguous translated residues were removed. V3J clonotypes were defined as sequences sharing an identical inferred V gene, J gene, and CDR3 amino acid sequence. The percentage overlap between two repertoires was calculated by dividing the number of shared unique clonotypes by the size of the smaller repertoire. RTK rarefaction, the Chao1 estimator, and Recon v2.1 estimates of unobserved clonotypes were used to assess repertoire richness. Generation probabilities for all TCRbeta clonotypes obtained by the gDNA method from a few donors were computed using OLGA. The clones in this table, taken by TCRdb from immuneACCESS, are in-frame only. Not every clone is retained; where verified, under half of the shortfall comes from an unresolved V gene, and the cause of the rest is unknown. The DNA was the basis for D and trimming; V, J and clone size are from that table. The sample data list hundreds of thousands of clones, and about 91% of these were observed just once. The ten largest make up more than 20% of the sample.

Sequenced material: naive CD8+ T cells sorted from blood. Reading the label with the study, this specimen's cell subset or site is: CD45RA+CCR7+. The V and J genes are TRBV6-5 and TRBJ2-1, with 7 bases in between that match TRBD2. The receptor comes from a man younger than 45 in good health. Here is the DNA: TGTGCCAGCAGTTATTCGGCGGGAGAGCTATACAATGAGCAGTTCTTC. Its amino acids are CASSYSAGELYNEQFF.